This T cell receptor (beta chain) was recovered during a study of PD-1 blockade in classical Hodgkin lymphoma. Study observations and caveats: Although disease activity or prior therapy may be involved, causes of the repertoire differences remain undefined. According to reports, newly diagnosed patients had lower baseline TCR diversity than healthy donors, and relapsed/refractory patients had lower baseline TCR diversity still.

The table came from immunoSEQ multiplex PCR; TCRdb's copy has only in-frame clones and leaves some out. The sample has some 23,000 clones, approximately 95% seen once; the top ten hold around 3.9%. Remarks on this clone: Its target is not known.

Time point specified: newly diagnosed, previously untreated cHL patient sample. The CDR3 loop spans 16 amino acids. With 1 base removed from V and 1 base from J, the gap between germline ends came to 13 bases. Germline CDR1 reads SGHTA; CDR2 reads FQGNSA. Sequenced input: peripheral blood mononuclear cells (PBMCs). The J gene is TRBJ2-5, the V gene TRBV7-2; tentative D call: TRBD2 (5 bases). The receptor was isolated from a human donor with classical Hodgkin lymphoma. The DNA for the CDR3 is TGTGCCAGCAGCTTAGGAATAGTAGAGGGCCAAGAGACCCAGTACTTC. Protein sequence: CASSLGIVEGQETQYF.